This TCR beta chain was identified in a study of CD8 T cells in Susac syndrome. The wider study: Of the sequenced Susac syndrome patients, more than five had active disease and 8 or 9 were in remission.

Findings and limits, study-wide: In Susac syndrome, CD4+ T cell repertoires lacked any clonal expansion.

Roughly 0.5 to 1 ug RNA was reverse transcribed with random hexamers. Using its own MiXCR run on the immunoSEQ multiplex PCR reads, TCRdb lists one record per CDR3 protein. The data contain around 170,000 distinct CDR3 sequences, 94% of them singletons. Sequencing targeted TCR beta in T cells from blood (CD8+ and CD4+). The Susac syndrome patients fit the recently defined diagnostic criteria for definite or probable disease. As for this clonotype: What it recognizes is unknown.

V lost 6 bases to trimming and J lost 2 bases; unmatched junction nucleotides: 9. Germline V gives CDR1 MNHNS, CDR2 SASEGT. The CDR3 consists of 16 residues. This TCR came from a human donor with Susac syndrome. The chain couples TRBV6-1 to TRBJ2-4; 8 bases agree with TRBD1. The source material was CD4+ T cells from PBMCs. CDR3 DNA: TGTGCCAGCAGGGGTGGACAGGGCGGGTCCAAAAACATTCAGTACTTC. Its protein is CASRGGQGGSKNIQYF.